This is a list of T cell receptor beta chains from one sample in a study of blood T cell repertoires in COVID-19. The method was immunoSEQ multiplex PCR; TCRdb's version includes in-frame clones alone and lacks a portion of them. The sample shows over 65,000 clones, approximately 90% of them seen only once. Sequenced: peripheral blood. The receptors were sampled from a man aged 45-65 years with active or convalescent COVID-19. Both conserved end residues are part of each CDR3. D genes are given only for firm matches. Part of the rows lack a size; the others show once, few, many or a class for expanded clones.

V gene	clone size	J gene	D gene	CDR3 DNA	CDR3 protein
TRBV19	.	TRBJ2-1	.	TGTGCCAGTAGCTCCCAGGGGCAAAGGGGTGAGCAGTTCTTC	CASSSQGQRGEQFF
TRBV24-1	once	TRBJ2-5	.	TGTGCCACCAGTGACGCGCAGGGTCTGGAGACCCAGTACTTC	CATSDAQGLETQYF
TRBV12-3/TRBV12-4	few	TRBJ1-3	.	TGTGCCAGCAGCCCCAGTACCGGAAACACCATATATTTT	CASSPSTGNTIYF
TRBV5-1	.	TRBJ1-1	.	TGCGCCAGCAGCACACAAGACTTGAACACTGAAGCTTTCTTT	CASSTQDLNTEAFF
TRBV5-1	.	TRBJ2-7	TRBD1	TGCGCCAGCAGCTTGGACCCGGGACAGGGGGTCCACGAGCAGTACTTC	CASSLDPGQGVHEQYF
TRBV5-1	.	TRBJ1-1	.	TGCGCCAGCAGCTCCCTATCGGAGGTGAGCACTGAAGCTTTCTTT	CASSSLSEVSTEAFF
TRBV7-8	.	TRBJ1-6	.	TGTGCCAGCAGCTTAGGGGGGGTTAGTAATTCACCCCTCCACTTT	CASSLGGVSNSPLHF
TRBV6-5	.	TRBJ1-3	TRBD1	TGTGCCAGCATTTTCGGACAGGGGAACGGAAACACCATATATTTT	CASIFGQGNGNTIYF
TRBV5-4	few	TRBJ2-7	TRBD1	TGTGCCAGCAGCGGGGGGACAGGGCCGACCGACGAGCAGTACTTC	CASSGGTGPTDEQYF
TRBV24-1	.	TRBJ1-5	TRBD1	TGTGCCACCAGTGATAGTGGACAGGGATATCAGCCCCAGCATTTT	CATSDSGQGYQPQHF
TRBV5-6	once	TRBJ1-2	.	TGTGCCAGCAGCTTGTCAGGAGCGGACTATGGCTACACCTTC	CASSLSGADYGYTF
TRBV12-5	.	TRBJ2-1	TRBD2	TGTGCTAGTGGCCTGACTAGCGGGGGGTCGTACAATGAGCAGTTCTTC	CASGLTSGGSYNEQFF